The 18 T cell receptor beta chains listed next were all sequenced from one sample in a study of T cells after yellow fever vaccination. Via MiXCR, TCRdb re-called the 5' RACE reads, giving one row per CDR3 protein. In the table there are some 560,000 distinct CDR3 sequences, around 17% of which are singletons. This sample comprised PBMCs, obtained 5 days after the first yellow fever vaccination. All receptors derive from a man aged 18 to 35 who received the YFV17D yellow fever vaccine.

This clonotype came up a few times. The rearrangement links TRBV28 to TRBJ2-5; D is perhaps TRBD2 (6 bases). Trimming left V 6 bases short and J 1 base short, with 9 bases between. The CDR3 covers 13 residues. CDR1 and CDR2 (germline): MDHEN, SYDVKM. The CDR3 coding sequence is TGTGCCAGCAGCGGGGACTTCCAAGAGACCCAGTACTTC. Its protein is CASSGDFQETQYF.

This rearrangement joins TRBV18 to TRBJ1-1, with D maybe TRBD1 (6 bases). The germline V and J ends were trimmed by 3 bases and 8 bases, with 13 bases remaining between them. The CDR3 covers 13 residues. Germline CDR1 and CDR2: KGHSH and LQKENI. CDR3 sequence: CASSPFYRDEAFF. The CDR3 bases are TGTGCCAGCTCACCGTTTTACAGGGACGAAGCTTTCTTT. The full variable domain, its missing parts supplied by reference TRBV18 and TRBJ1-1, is NAGVMQNPRHLVRRRGQEARLRCSPMKGHSHVYWYRQLPEEGLKFMVYLQKENIIDESGMPKERFSAEFPKEGPSILRIQQVVRGDSAAYFCASSPFYRDEAFFGQGTRLTVV.

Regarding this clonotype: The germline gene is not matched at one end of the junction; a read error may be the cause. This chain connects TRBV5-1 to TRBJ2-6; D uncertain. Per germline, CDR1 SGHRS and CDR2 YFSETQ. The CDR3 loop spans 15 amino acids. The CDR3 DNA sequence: TGTGCCAGCAGCTTGCCCCCCTCTGGGGCCAACGTCCTGACTTTC. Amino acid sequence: CASSLPPSGANVLTF.

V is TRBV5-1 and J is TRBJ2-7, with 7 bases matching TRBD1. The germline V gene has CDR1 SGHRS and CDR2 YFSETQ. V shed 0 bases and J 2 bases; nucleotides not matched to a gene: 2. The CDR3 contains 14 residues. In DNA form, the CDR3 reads TGCGCCAGCAGCTTGGGCGGACAGGCCTACGAGCAGTACGTC. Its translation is CASSLGGQAYEQYV.

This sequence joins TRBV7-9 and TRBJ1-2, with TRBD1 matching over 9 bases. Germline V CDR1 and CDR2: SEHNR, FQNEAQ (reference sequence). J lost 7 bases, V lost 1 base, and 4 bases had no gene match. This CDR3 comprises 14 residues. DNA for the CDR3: TGTGCCAGCAGCTTAGTGCCGACAGGGGGTGGCTACACCTTC. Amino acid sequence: CASSLVPTGGGYTF.

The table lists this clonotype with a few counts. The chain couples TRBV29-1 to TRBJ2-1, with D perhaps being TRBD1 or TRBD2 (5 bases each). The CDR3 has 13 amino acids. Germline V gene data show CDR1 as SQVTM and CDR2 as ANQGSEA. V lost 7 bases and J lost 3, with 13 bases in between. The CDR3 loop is CSAPGRLYNEQFF. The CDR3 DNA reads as TGCAGCGCCCCGGGACGCCTCTACAATGAGCAGTTCTTC.

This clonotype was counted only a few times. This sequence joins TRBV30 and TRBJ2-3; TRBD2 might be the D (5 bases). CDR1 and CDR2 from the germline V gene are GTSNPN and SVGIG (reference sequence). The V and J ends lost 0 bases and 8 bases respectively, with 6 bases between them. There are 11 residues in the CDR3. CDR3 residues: CAWSVRGTQYF. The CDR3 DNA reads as TGTGCCTGGAGTGTACGGGGTACGCAGTATTTT. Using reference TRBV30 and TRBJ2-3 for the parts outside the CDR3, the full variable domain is SQTIHQWPATLVQPVGSPLSLECTVEGTSNPNLYWYRQAAGRGLQLLFYSVGIGQISSEVPQNLSASRPQDRQFILSSKKLLLSDSGFYLCAWSVRGTQYFGPGTRLTVL.

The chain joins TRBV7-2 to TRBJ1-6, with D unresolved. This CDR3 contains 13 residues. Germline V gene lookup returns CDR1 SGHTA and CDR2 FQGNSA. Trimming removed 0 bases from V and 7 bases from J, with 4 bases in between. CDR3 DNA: TGTGCCAGCAGCTTAGCGAGGAATTCACCCCTCCACTTT. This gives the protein CASSLARNSPLHF.

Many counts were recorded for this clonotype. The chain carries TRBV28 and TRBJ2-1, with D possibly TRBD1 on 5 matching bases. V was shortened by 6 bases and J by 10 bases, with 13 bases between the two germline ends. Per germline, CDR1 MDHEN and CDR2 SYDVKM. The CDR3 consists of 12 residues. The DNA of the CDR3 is TGTGCCAGCAGACGTCAGGGTTGGGAGCAGTTCTTC. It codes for CASRRQGWEQFF.

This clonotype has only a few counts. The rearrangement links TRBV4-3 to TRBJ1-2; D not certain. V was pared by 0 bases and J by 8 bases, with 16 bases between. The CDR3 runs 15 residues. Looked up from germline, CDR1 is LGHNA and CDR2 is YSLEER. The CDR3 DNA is TGCGCCAGCAGCCAAGATTGGGATTGGCCTGGGGGCTACACCTTC. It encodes CASSQDWDWPGGYTF.

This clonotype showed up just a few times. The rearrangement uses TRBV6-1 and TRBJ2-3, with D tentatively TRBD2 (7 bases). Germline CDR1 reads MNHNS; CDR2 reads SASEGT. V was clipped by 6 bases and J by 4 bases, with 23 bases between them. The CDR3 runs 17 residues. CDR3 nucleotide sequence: TGTGCCAGCAGCAATTCTCCTAGGGGGGGGCTGCCAGATACGCAGTATTTT. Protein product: CASSNSPRGGLPDTQYF.

CDR3 nucleotide sequence: TGCAGCGTTGAGGGGTACACTGAAGCTTTCTTT. Its translation is CSVEGYTEAFF. V is TRBV29-1 and J is TRBJ1-1; D unclear. V was trimmed by 3 bases and J by 3 bases, leaving 5 bases between them. The germline CDR1 and CDR2 sequences are SQVTM and ANQGSEA. There are 11 residues in the CDR3.

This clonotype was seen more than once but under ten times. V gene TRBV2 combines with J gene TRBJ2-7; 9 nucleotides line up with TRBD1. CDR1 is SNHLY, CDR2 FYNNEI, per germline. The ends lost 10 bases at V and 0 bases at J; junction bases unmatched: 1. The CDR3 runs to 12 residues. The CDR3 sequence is CAKQGASYEQYV. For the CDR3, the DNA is TGTGCCAAACAGGGGGCCTCCTACGAGCAGTACGTC.

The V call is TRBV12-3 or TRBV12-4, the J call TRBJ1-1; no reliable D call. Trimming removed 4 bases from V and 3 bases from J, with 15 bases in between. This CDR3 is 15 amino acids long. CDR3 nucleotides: TGTGCCAGCAGTTCAACAGTTGAGACGGACACTGAAGCTTTCTTT. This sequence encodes CASSSTVETDTEAFF.

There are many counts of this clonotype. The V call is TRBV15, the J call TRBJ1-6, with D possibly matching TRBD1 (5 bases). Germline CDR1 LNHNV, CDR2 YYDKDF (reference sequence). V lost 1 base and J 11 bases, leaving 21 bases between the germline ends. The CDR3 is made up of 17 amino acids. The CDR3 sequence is CATSRAGTETRITPLHF. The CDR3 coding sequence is TGTGCCACCAGCAGAGCCGGGACGGAGACTCGTATTACACCCCTCCACTTT.

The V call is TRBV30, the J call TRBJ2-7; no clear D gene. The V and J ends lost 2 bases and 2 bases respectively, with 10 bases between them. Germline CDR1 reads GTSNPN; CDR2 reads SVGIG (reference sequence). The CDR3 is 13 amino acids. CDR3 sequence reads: CAWSIQRPYEQYF. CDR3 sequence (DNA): TGTGCCTGGAGTATACAGCGCCCCTACGAGCAGTACTTC. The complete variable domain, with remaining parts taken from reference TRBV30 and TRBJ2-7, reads SQTIHQWPATLVQPVGSPLSLECTVEGTSNPNLYWYRQAAGRGLQLLFYSVGIGQISSEVPQNLSASRPQDRQFILSSKKLLLSDSGFYLCAWSIQRPYEQYFGPGTRLTVT.

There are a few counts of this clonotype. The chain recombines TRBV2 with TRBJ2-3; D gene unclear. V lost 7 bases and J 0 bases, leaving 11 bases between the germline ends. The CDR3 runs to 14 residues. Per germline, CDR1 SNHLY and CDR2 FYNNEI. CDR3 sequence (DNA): TGTGCCAGCACCCGTTCGCCTAGCACAGATACGCAGTATTTT. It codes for CASTRSPSTDTQYF.

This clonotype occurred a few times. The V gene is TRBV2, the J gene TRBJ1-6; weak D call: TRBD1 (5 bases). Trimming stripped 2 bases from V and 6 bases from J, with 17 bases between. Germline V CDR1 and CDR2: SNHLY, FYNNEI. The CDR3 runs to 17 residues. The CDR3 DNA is TGTGCCAGCAGTGAACCGGGACTTTCCGCGACTAATTCACCCCTCCACTTT. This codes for CASSEPGLSATNSPLHF.